This TCR beta chain was identified in a study of molecular identifiers for immune sequencing clone quantification. Study as a whole: Replicate runs used RNA from approximately 20,000 or 98,000 naive CD8 cells, which was split five ways into aliquots, and four of those aliquots were then sequenced.

Based on a CD8+CD4-CCR7+CD45RA+ profile, naive CD8 T cells were sorted. Study-wide results and limits: The share of molecules held by clones above 20 RNA copies was over 99% in effector cells and under 1% in naive cells.

A word on this clonotype: Its target is not known. A read error may be the cause here, since a much bigger clone is one base away.

Each CDR3 protein is one row after TCRdb ran MiXCR on the PCR reads. Here the sample spans about 86,000 distinct CDR3 sequences, around a quarter being singletons. The CDR3 is 15 amino acids. Trimming cost V 2 bases and J 6 bases; bases outside gene matches: 6. Germline V gene lookup returns CDR1 SGHVS and CDR2 FNYEAQ. This clonotype was obtained from a human donor in good health. Some libraries in this study had Jurkat cell RNA spiked in. The sample taken for sequencing was naive CD8+ T cells from blood, with Jurkat cell RNA spiked in. This sample's subset: FACS-sorted CD8+CD4-CCR7+CD45RA+ naive T cells. J is TRBJ2-4 and V is TRBV7-6; 8 bases agree with TRBD2. The CDR3 sequence: CASSLRGGGGNIQYF. The DNA for the CDR3 is TGTGCCAGCAGCTTACGGGGGGGCGGCGGAAACATTCAGTACTTC.